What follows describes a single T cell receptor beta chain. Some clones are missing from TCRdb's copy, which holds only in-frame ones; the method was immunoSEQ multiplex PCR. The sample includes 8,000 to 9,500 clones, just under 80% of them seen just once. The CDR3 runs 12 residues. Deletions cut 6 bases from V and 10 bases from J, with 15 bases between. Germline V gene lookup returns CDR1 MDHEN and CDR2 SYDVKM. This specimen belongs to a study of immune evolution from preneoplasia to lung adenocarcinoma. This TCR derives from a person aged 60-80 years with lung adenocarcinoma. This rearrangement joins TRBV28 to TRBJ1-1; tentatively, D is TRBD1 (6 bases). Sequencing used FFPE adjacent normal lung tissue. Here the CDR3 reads CASSPTDSRAFF. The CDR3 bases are TGTGCCAGCAGCCCAACGGACAGTAGAGCTTTCTTT. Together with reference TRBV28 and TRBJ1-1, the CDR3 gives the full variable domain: DVKVTQSSRYLVKRTGEKVFLECVQDMDHENMFWYRQDPGLGLRLIYFSYDVKMKEKGDIPEGYSVSREKKERFSLILESASTNQTSMYLCASSPTDSRAFFGQGTRLTVV.